These 18 T cell receptor beta chains share one sample of origin, sequenced in a study of shared clonotypes between healthy human individuals. TCRdb's copy holds only in-frame clones and misses some; the assay was immunoSEQ multiplex PCR. The repertoire holds more than 2,000,000 clones, approximately 90% seen once, with about 0.13% in the top ten. The sequencing input was naive CD4+ T cells sorted from blood. Subset meaning: CD45RA+ positively selected. The origin of the receptors is a man younger than 35 in good health.

In DNA, the CDR3 is TGTGCCAGCAGCGCCTGGCTCACAGGGTTACGGGCCAACGTCCTGACTTTC. Amino acid sequence: CASSAWLTGLRANVLTF. This chain connects TRBV7-9 to TRBJ2-6, with D possibly being TRBD1 (6 bases). This CDR3 has 17 amino acids. Germline values: CDR1 SEHNR, CDR2 FQNEAQ (reference sequence). Trimming removed 5 bases from V and 5 bases from J, with 19 bases in between.

V is TRBV5-5 and J is TRBJ2-2; 10 bases agree with TRBD1. Trimming at V came to 0 bases and at J to 5 bases, leaving 4 bases not matched to a gene. This CDR3 comprises 16 residues. CDR1 and CDR2 (germline): SGHKS, YYEKEE (reference sequence). In nucleotides, the CDR3 is TGTGCCAGCAGCTTGGGGACAGGGGGATTGACCGGGGAGCTGTTTTTT. Translating it yields CASSLGTGGLTGELFF. The complete variable domain, with remaining parts taken from reference TRBV5-5 and TRBJ2-2, reads DAGVTQSPTHLIKTRGQQVTLRCSPISGHKSVSWYQQVLGQGPQFIFQYYEKEERGRGNFPDRFSARQFPNYSSELNVNALLLGDSALYLCASSLGTGGLTGELFFGEGSRLTVL.

The chain is built from TRBV9 and TRBJ2-3; a possible D gene is TRBD2 (6 bases). From germline, CDR1 is SGDLS and CDR2 YYNGEE. The CDR3 covers 14 residues. V was clipped by 3 bases and J by 5 bases, with 13 bases between them. The CDR3 coding sequence is TGTGCCAGCAGCGCGACTAGTGGTGTAGATACGCAGTATTTT. Translated: CASSATSGVDTQYF.

V and J are TRBV10-1 and TRBJ2-7; D is unresolved. The CDR3 consists of 14 residues. The V gene lost 7 bases and the J gene lost 3 bases, with 16 bases spanning the gap. Germline CDR1 WNHNN, CDR2 SYGVQD (reference sequence). This chain's CDR3 is CASTSRRTIYEQYF. The CDR3 DNA sequence: TGCGCCAGCACATCCCGACGGACCATCTACGAGCAGTACTTC.

The chain combines TRBV6-1 with TRBJ2-7, with D uncertain. Germline V gene lookup returns CDR1 MNHNS and CDR2 SASEGT. The V gene lost 6 bases and the J gene lost 5 bases, with 17 bases spanning the gap. This CDR3 has 14 residues. The CDR3 DNA reads as TGTGCCAGCAGCCTCGTAATGGTTCCGGACGAGCAGTACTTC. Amino acid sequence: CASSLVMVPDEQYF.

The chain recombines TRBV6-6 with TRBJ2-3; D gene uncertain. Trimming removed 0 bases from V and 4 bases from J, with 8 bases in between. Looked up from germline, CDR1 is MNHNY and CDR2 is SVGAGI (reference sequence). CDR3 length equals 14 residues. The CDR3, as DNA: TGTGCCAGCAGTTACTCCCCTTCGGCAGATACGCAGTATTTT. Translating gives CASSYSPSADTQYF.

The chain has TRBV6-5 and TRBJ2-7, with 7 bases lining up with TRBD2. With 5 bases clipped from V and 7 bases from J, the junction kept 14 bases outside the gene matches. The CDR3 extends over 15 amino acids. From germline, CDR1 is MNHEY and CDR2 SVGAGI. The CDR3: CASSPPGRALGEQYF. The CDR3 nucleotides read TGTGCCAGCAGTCCCCCGGGGAGGGCCCTCGGGGAGCAGTACTTC.

The chain links TRBV6-1 to TRBJ1-1, with a possible D match to TRBD1 (6 bases). The CDR3 is made up of 14 amino acids. V gave up 5 bases and J gave up 1 base, with 11 bases separating them. Looked up from germline, CDR1 is MNHNS and CDR2 is SASEGT. The CDR3 loop reads CASSFRGGNTEAFF. The CDR3 nucleotides are TGTGCCAGCAGTTTCAGGGGCGGGAACACTGAAGCTTTCTTT.

V gene TRBV6-5 combines with J gene TRBJ2-5; D perhaps matches TRBD2 (5 bases). Germline V gene sequence: CDR1 MNHEY, CDR2 SVGAGI. Trimming cost V 8 bases and J 2 bases, with 12 bases left between them. There are 13 residues in the CDR3. This chain's CDR3 is CASRGSGQETQYF. The CDR3 DNA is TGTGCCAGCCGCGGGTCAGGACAAGAGACCCAGTACTTC.

The gene calls are TRBV5-4 and TRBJ2-3; 11 bases fit TRBD2. CDR1 SGHNT and CDR2 YYREEE come from the germline V gene (reference sequence). J gave up 4 bases and V 1 base, and 5 bases lay outside the gene matches. CDR3 length equals 16 residues. The CDR3 region is CASSLSSGGKADTQYF. The CDR3 DNA follows: TGTGCCAGCAGCTTGTCTAGCGGGGGGAAGGCAGATACGCAGTATTTT.

This clone has a single count. CDR3 in DNA: TGTGCCAGCAGCTTAACGGGGGCTCGGGACACCATATATTTT. It codes for CASSLTGARDTIYF. The chain combines TRBV11-2 with TRBJ1-3; a weak D match, TRBD1 (6 bases). The CDR3 extends over 14 amino acids. Germline CDR1 and CDR2: SGHAT and FQNNGV. Trimming cost V 2 bases and J 8 bases, with 13 bases left between them.

The chain combines TRBV7-9 with TRBJ2-4; a possible D gene is TRBD1 (5 bases). V was pared by 2 bases and J by 9 bases, with 11 bases between. The CDR3 has 13 amino acids. The germline gives CDR1 SEHNR, CDR2 FQNEAQ (reference sequence). CDR3 amino acids: CASSLKGVVIQYF. CDR3 in DNA: TGTGCCAGCAGCTTAAAAGGGGTTGTCATTCAGTACTTC.

The chain combines TRBV21-1 with TRBJ2-7; the table's D call, TRBD2, was not checked against the DNA. TRBV21-1 is termed a pseudogene. The CDR3 extends over 16 amino acids. CDR3 DNA: TGTGCCAGCAGCAAATGCTTAGCGGGACAAAACTACGAGCAGTACTTC. It codes for CASSKCLAGQNYEQYF.

V is TRBV6-5 and J is TRBJ2-7, with 10 bases that match TRBD1. The CDR3 has 15 amino acids. With 0 bases clipped from V and 6 bases from J, the junction kept 5 bases outside the gene matches. CDR1 and CDR2 (germline): MNHEY, SVGAGI. CDR3 bases: TGTGCCAGCAGTTACTCGACAGGGGGCTTGTTCGAGCAGTACTTC. This gives the protein CASSYSTGGLFEQYF.

Regarding this clone: The same CDR3 arises from other DNA sequences in this sample as well. V usage is TRBV11-2 and J usage is TRBJ1-3; D is unresolved. Germline assignment: CDR1 SGHAT and CDR2 FQNNGV. Deletions cut 2 bases from V and 4 bases from J, with 6 bases between. The CDR3 covers 13 residues. In DNA, the CDR3 is TGTGCCAGCAGCTTATCGGGGGGAAACACCATATATTTT. This codes for CASSLSGGNTIYF.

This chain links TRBV5-5 with TRBJ2-5; tentative D call: TRBD2 (6 bases). Germline CDR1 reads SGHKS; CDR2 reads YYEKEE (reference sequence). Between the trimmed V and J ends, which lost 5 bases and 8 bases, there was a span of 19 bases. The CDR3 sequence is 14 residues long. The chain's CDR3 is CASSLGDFVETQYF. Here the CDR3 DNA reads TGTGCCAGCAGTCTGGGGGACTTCGTAGAAACCCAGTACTTC. Full variable domain (remainder filled in from reference TRBV5-5 and TRBJ2-5): DAGVTQSPTHLIKTRGQQVTLRCSPISGHKSVSWYQQVLGQGPQFIFQYYEKEERGRGNFPDRFSARQFPNYSSELNVNALLLGDSALYLCASSLGDFVETQYFGPGTRLLVL.

The chain joins TRBV28 to TRBJ2-5; a possible D gene is TRBD1 (6 bases). The J call may be in error: the DNA end matches TRBJ2-7 better. The CDR3 runs to 12 residues. Looked up from germline, CDR1 is MDHEN and CDR2 is SYDVKM. The CDR3 coding sequence is TGTGCCAGCGGATACAGGGTTTACGAGCAGTACTTC. Its translation: CASGYRVYEQYF.

CDR3 amino acids: CASGNLGNSPLHF. The DNA for the CDR3 is TGTGCCAGCGGGAACTTGGGGAATTCACCCCTCCACTTT. The rearrangement uses TRBV28 and TRBJ1-6, with D unresolved. The CDR3 totals 13 residues. V was trimmed by 8 bases and J by 7 bases, leaving 12 bases between them. Germline CDR1 and CDR2: MDHEN and SYDVKM. Variable domain in full (rest from reference TRBV28 and TRBJ1-6): DVKVTQSSRYLVKRTGEKVFLECVQDMDHENMFWYRQDPGLGLRLIYFSYDVKMKEKGDIPEGYSVSREKKERFSLILESASTNQTSMYLCASGNLGNSPLHFGNGTRLTVT.